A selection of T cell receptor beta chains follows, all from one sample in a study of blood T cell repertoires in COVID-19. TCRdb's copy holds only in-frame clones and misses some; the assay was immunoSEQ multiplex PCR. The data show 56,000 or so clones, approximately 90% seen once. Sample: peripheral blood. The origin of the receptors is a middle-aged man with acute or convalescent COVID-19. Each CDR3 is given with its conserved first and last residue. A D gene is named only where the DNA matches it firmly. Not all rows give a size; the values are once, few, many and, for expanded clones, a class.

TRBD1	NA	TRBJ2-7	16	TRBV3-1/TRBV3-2	TGTGCCAGCAGCCAAGTAGGTGGGTCAGGGGGCCGGGGGCAGTACTTC	CASSQVGGSGGRGQYF
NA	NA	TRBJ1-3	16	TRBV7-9	TGTGCCAGCAGCTTAGTGTTGACAGGCTCTGGAAACACCATATATTTT	CASSLVLTGSGNTIYF
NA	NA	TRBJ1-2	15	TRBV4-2	TGTGCCAGCAGCCAAGGAGAGTCCGGGTTTTATGGCTACACCTTC	CASSQGESGFYGYTF
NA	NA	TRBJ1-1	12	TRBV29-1	TGCAGCGGGGGACACCCGAACACTGAAGCTTTCTTT	CSGGHPNTEAFF
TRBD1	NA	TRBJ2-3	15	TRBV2	TGTGCCAGCTCCCCACAGGGGGGTTTGGGAGATACGCAGTATTTT	CASSPQGGLGDTQYF
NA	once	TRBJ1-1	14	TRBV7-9	TGTGCCAGCAGTCCGGGGATGTGGAACACTGAAGCTTTCTTT	CASSPGMWNTEAFF
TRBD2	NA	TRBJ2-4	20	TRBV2	TGTGCCAGCAGAGCCGCCGAGGGCGGGAGCATGGGTGGATCCAAAAACATTCAGTACTTC	CASRAAEGGSMGGSKNIQYF
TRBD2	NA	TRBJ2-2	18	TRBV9	TGTGCCAGCAGCCCGAGACTAGCGGGGGCCCCTGACACCGGGGAGCTGTTTTTT	CASSPRLAGAPDTGELFF
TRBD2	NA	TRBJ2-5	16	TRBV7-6	TGTGCCAGCAGCGCTAGCGGGGGGGCTTACTTAGAGACCCAGTACTTC	CASSASGGAYLETQYF
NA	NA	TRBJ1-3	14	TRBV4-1	TGCGCCAGCAGCCAACTGACAGCTAGAAACACCATATATTTT	CASSQLTARNTIYF
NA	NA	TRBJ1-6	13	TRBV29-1	TGCAGCGTCAAGGGGGGGGTTTCTTCACCCCTCCACTTT	CSVKGGVSSPLHF
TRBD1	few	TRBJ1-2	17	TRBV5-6	TGTGCCAGCAGCCGAAGCAGACAGGGGGCATTGTATTATGGCTACACCTTC	CASSRSRQGALYYGYTF
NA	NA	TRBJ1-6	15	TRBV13	TGTGCCAGCAGCCTAGGCCGGGGAGGTAATTCACCCCTCCACTTT	CASSLGRGGNSPLHF
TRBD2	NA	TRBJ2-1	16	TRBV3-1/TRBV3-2	TGTGCCAGCAGCCAGGGACTAGCGGGAGTCTACAATGAGCAGTTCTTC	CASSQGLAGVYNEQFF
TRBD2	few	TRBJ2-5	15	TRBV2	TGTGCCAGCAGTGAGGGACTAGCGGGAATAGAGACCCAGTACTTC	CASSEGLAGIETQYF
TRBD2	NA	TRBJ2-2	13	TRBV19	TGTGCCACGCGGGGGGGCAACACCGGGGAGCTGTTTTTT	CATRGGNTGELFF
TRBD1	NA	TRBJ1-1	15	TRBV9	TGTGCCAGCAGCCCTCGGACAGGGGAGAACACTGAAGCTTTCTTT	CASSPRTGENTEAFF
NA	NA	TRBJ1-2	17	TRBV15	TGTGCCACCAGCAGACTACAGGGAACAAAGGCTAACTATGGCTACACCTTC	CATSRLQGTKANYGYTF
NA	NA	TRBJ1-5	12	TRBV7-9	TGTGCCAGCAGCTTAGAAGGGGTGGCCCAGCATTTT	CASSLEGVAQHF
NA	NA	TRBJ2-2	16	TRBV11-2	TGTGCCAGCAGCCCCTTGGGGGGGGCCAACACCGGGGAGCTGTTTTTT	CASSPLGGANTGELFF